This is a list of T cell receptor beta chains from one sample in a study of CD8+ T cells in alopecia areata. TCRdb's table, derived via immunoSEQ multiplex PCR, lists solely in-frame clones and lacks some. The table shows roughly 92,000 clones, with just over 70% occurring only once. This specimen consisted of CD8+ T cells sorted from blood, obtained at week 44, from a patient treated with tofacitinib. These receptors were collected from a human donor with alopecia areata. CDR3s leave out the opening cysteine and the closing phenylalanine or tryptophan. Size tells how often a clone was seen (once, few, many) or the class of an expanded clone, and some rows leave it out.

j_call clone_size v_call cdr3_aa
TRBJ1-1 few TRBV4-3 ASSVIRTPNTEAF
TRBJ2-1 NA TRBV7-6 ASSLVRNEQF
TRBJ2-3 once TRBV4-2 ASSQDVSKTSTDTQY
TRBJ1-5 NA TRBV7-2 ASSLIVAGSNQPQH
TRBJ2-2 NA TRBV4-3 ASSQDQPAGGIGELF
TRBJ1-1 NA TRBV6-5 ASSLVVRDTEAF
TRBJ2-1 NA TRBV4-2 ASSQDGVERGDNEQF
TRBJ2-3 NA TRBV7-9 ASSHRGLRDTQY
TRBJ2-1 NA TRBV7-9 ASSGSTTNEQF
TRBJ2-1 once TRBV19 ASTTGTGLF
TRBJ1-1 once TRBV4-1 ASKENTEAF
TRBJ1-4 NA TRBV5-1 ASSLDPSTNEKLF
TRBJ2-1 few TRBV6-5 ASSYFGSASYNEQF
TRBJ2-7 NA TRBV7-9 ASRGYEQY
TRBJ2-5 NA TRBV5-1 ASSMDRNLQETQY
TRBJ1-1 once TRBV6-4 ASSEGGGTEAF
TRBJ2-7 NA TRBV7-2 ASRRGIQTYEQY
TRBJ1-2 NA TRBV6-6 ASVEPSLGYGYT
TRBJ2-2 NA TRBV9 ASTQVANTGELF
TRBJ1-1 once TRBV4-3 ASSQDRTGDTEAF
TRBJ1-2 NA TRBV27 ASRSKRGDGYT
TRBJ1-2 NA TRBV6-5 ASSQDNTRDGDYT
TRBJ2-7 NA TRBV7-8 ASSLSGTGAYEQY
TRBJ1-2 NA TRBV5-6 ASSDGTGSYYGYT
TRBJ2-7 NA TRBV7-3 ASSLGAGGEQY
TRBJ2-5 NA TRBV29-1 SGGTGPETQY
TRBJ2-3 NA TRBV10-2 ASSDLTTATVTQY
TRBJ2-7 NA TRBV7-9 ASSLHRGGNEQY
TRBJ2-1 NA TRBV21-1 ASVSSPSGLPNEQF
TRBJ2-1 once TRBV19 ASSPTLNNEQF
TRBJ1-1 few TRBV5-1 ASSLVAMNTEAF
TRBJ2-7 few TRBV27 ASSLSWGTGNEQY
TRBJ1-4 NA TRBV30 AWARDRQNATNEKLF
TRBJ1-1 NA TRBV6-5 ASGPVKNTEAF
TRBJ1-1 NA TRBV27 ASSLSGVMNTEAF
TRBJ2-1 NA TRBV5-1 ASSLVGQDNEQF
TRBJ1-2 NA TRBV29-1 SIIHRDSADFNYGYT
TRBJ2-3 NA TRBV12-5 ASGRTSLDNTQY
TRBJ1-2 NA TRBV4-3 ASSQSYGGDRGYGYT
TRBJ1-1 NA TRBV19 ASSIGQTIGLSEAF
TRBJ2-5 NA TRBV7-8 ASEQETQY
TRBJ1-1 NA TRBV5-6 ASSLDGGSRRLRAF
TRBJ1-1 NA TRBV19 ARTRTALMNTEAF
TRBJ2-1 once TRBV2 ASTDGTLNNEQF
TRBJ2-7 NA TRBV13 ASSAGQGRSYEQY